These T cell receptor beta chains were read from a single sample in a study of vaccination and CD4 T cells after COVID-19. No antigen has been assigned to these receptors. TCRdb analysed the PCR reads with MiXCR anew, one entry per CDR3 protein. The table lists 20,000 to 25,000 distinct CDR3 sequences, 65% to 80% of them singletons. Input material: CD4+ T cells from blood, cultured in vitro. The receptors shown here come from a human donor who had recovered from COVID-19. Each CDR3 is given with its conserved first and last residue. D genes are given only for firm matches. Rows may omit the clone size; those that give it use once, few, many or a size class.

>-|TRBJ2-7|-|TRBV6-5
CASSYSRDEQYF
TGTGCCAGCAGTTACTCGAGGGACGAGCAGTACTTC
>-|TRBJ1-5|TRBD1|TRBV19
CASNEGANQPQHF
TGTGCCAGTAACGAGGGGGCTAATCAGCCCCAGCATTTT
>-|TRBJ2-7|TRBD1|TRBV18
CASSLRTGSDEQYF
TGTGCCAGCTCATTACGGACAGGGTCGGACGAGCAGTACTTC
>-|TRBJ1-4|-|TRBV4-3
CASSQDGRFDEKLFF
TGCGCCAGCAGCCAAGATGGGAGGTTCGATGAAAAACTGTTTTTT
>-|TRBJ2-5|TRBD2|TRBV4-2
CASSRGTSGRYQETQYF
TGTGCCAGCAGCCGGGGGACTAGCGGGAGGTATCAAGAGACCCAGTACTTC
>once|TRBJ1-1|-|TRBV27
CASSSNRLNTEAFF
TGTGCCAGCAGTTCCAACCGCCTGAACACTGAAGCTTTCTTT
>-|TRBJ1-4|-|TRBV6-1
CASRWRNEKLFF
TGTGCCAGCAGGTGGAGGAATGAAAAACTGTTTTTT
>-|TRBJ2-7|-|TRBV2
CASSDRRLGLEQYF
TGTGCCAGCAGTGACCGGAGGTTGGGGCTCGAGCAGTACTTC
>-|TRBJ2-7|-|TRBV7-6
CASSPKTGRGEQYF
TGTGCCAGCAGCCCAAAGACAGGACGGGGAGAGCAGTACTTC
>-|TRBJ1-2|-|TRBV9
CASSVGKTNYGYTF
TGTGCCAGCAGCGTCGGAAAGACTAACTATGGCTACACCTTC
>-|TRBJ1-5|-|TRBV20-1
CSARGGTENQPQHF
TGCAGTGCTAGAGGGGGGACCGAAAATCAGCCCCAGCATTTT
>-|TRBJ1-2|-|TRBV12-3/TRBV12-4
CASSLVWPPGYTF
TGTGCCAGCAGTTTAGTTTGGCCCCCCGGCTACACCTTC
>-|TRBJ2-7|-|TRBV11-2
CASSSLRLGTHEQYF
TGTGCCAGCAGCTCCCTTAGGTTGGGGACCCACGAGCAGTACTTC
>-|TRBJ1-1|-|TRBV2
CASSDRGYTEAFF
TGTGCCAGCAGTGACAGGGGATACACTGAAGCTTTCTTT
>-|TRBJ2-5|-|TRBV7-8
CASSRPLQETQYF
TGTGCCAGCAGCCGGCCCCTTCAAGAGACCCAGTACTTC
>-|TRBJ1-2|-|TRBV29-1
CSGGGGDGYGYTF
TGCAGCGGAGGGGGGGGCGACGGCTATGGCTACACCTTC
>-|TRBJ1-1|TRBD1|TRBV7-2
CASSTQPGGLTEAFF
TGTGCCAGCAGCACCCAGCCAGGGGGCCTCACTGAAGCTTTCTTT
>-|TRBJ1-2|TRBD1|TRBV20-1
CTVPGQGDGYTF
TGCACCGTTCCGGGACAGGGGGATGGCTACACCTTC
>few|TRBJ1-1|TRBD1|TRBV6-2/TRBV6-3
CASSDRGDLPRAFF
TGTGCCAGCAGTGACAGGGGCGACCTTCCCAGAGCTTTCTTT
>-|TRBJ1-1|-|TRBV25-1
CASSTRQLQNTEAFF
TGTGCCAGCAGTACTCGACAGCTACAGAACACTGAAGCTTTCTTT
>-|TRBJ2-2|-|TRBV7-9
CASSSYPTGWTGELFF
TGTGCCAGCAGCTCTTACCCGACAGGTTGGACCGGGGAGCTGTTTTTT
>-|TRBJ1-2|-|TRBV28
CASRSGGYGYTF
TGTGCCAGCAGGTCGGGAGGATATGGCTACACCTTC
>-|TRBJ1-3|-|TRBV6-5
CASSYSQGSGNTIYF
TGTGCCAGCAGTTACTCCCAGGGCTCTGGAAACACCATATATTTT
>-|TRBJ1-5|-|TRBV7-6
CASSRDSSKGQPQHF
TGTGCCAGCAGCCGGGACTCCAGCAAGGGTCAGCCCCAGCATTTT
>-|TRBJ1-2|-|TRBV7-2
CASSLTDRTAGYTF
TGTGCCAGCAGCTTAACCGACAGGACCGCCGGCTACACCTTC